This entry lists 27 T cell receptor beta chains sequenced from one sample in a study of blood T cell repertoires in COVID-19. The data were produced by immunoSEQ multiplex PCR, yet TCRdb's version contains in-frame clones alone and is incomplete. The sample includes roughly 250,000 clones, approximately 82% seen only once; the top ten take 4.9%. The specimen sequenced was peripheral blood. The receptors stem from a woman at least 80 years old with active or convalescent COVID-19.

There are a few counts of this clone. This rearrangement joins TRBV6-5 to TRBJ1-1; D possibly corresponds to TRBD1 (6 bases). From germline, CDR1 is MNHEY and CDR2 SVGAGI. Trimming removed 5 bases at V and 1 base at J, with 11 bases between. CDR3 size: 14 residues. The CDR3 region is CASSTDRRNTEAFF. The CDR3, as DNA: TGTGCCAGCAGTACAGACAGGAGGAACACTGAAGCTTTCTTT.

This clone was observed a handful of times. The rearrangement joins TRBV5-6 to TRBJ1-2, with D perhaps matching TRBD1 (6 bases). V gave up 3 bases and J gave up 3 bases, with 6 bases separating them. Per germline, CDR1 SGHDT and CDR2 YYEEEE. The CDR3 loop spans 12 amino acids. CDR3 DNA sequence: TGTGCCAGCAGCTCAGGGGACTATGGCTACACCTTC. Translated, it gives CASSSGDYGYTF.

V gene TRBV28 combines with J gene TRBJ1-5; the D gene is possibly TRBD1 (6 bases). The germline CDR1 and CDR2 sequences are MDHEN and SYDVKM. The V and J ends lost 5 bases and 1 base respectively, with 12 bases between them. The CDR3 extends over 15 amino acids. This CDR3 reads CASSPFQGSNQPQHF. Here the CDR3 DNA reads TGTGCCAGCAGTCCCTTTCAGGGGAGCAATCAGCCCCAGCATTTT.

This chain uses TRBV27 with TRBJ2-3, with TRBD1 matching 9 bases. The J segment lost 1 base and the V segment lost 8 bases, leaving 16 bases of the junction unmatched. This CDR3 is 18 amino acids long. Germline V lookup: CDR1 MNHEY, CDR2 SMNVEV (reference sequence). CDR3 residues: CASPQASSTGGGTDTQYF. CDR3 sequence (DNA): TGTGCCAGCCCTCAAGCAAGTTCGACAGGGGGAGGCACAGATACGCAGTATTTT.

A few counts support this clone. The chain is built from TRBV2 and TRBJ1-5, with 9 nucleotides matching TRBD1. CDR1 and CDR2 (germline): SNHLY, FYNNEI. V dropped 0 bases and J dropped 7; count of bases not matched to a gene: 7. The CDR3 extends over 16 amino acids. CDR3 bases: TGTGCCAGCAGTGAAGCCGGGACAGGGATCCGACAGCCCCAGCATTTT. It specifies CASSEAGTGIRQPQHF.

This clone was seen a few times. CDR3 region: CASSPGHLTYEQYF. The CDR3 coding sequence is TGTGCCAGCAGTCCGGGACACCTAACCTACGAGCAGTACTTC. The J gene is TRBJ2-7, the V gene TRBV28; tentatively, D is TRBD1 (6 bases). The CDR3 covers 14 residues. Trimming removed 5 bases at V and 2 bases at J, with 13 bases between. Germline CDR1 and CDR2: MDHEN and SYDVKM.

This chain joins TRBV10-3 and TRBJ2-1; 10 nucleotides align to TRBD2. Losses at the gene ends were 10 bases for V and 7 bases for J; bases not matched to a gene: 10. Germline assignment: CDR1 ENHRY and CDR2 SYGVKD. The CDR3 is 14 amino acids. The CDR3 spells CATSGASGRNEQFF. CDR3 nucleotides: TGTGCCACCTCCGGGGCTAGCGGGAGAAATGAGCAGTTCTTC.

In its sample, this clone was seen a few times. V gene TRBV7-9 combines with J gene TRBJ2-7; perhaps TRBD1 as D (6 bases). The germline V and J ends were trimmed by 1 base and 3 bases, with 10 bases remaining between them. In germline, CDR1 is SEHNR, CDR2 FQNEAQ (reference sequence). This CDR3 comprises 14 residues. DNA for the CDR3: TGTGCCAGCAGCTTAGGAGCACAGGGCTACGAGCAGTACTTC. Translating gives CASSLGAQGYEQYF.

V usage is TRBV28 and J usage is TRBJ2-1, with unresolved D. V lost 6 bases and J lost 1, with 10 bases in between. Germline loops: CDR1 MDHEN, CDR2 SYDVKM. The CDR3 contains 14 residues. The CDR3 sequence: CASRTFPSYNEQFF. CDR3 DNA: TGTGCCAGCAGGACTTTCCCTTCCTACAATGAGCAGTTCTTC.

This clone was detected only a few times. The gene calls are TRBV27 and TRBJ1-6; D remains ambiguous. CDR3 length equals 14 residues. V lost 6 bases to trimming and J lost 13 bases, with 19 bases between them. CDR1 and CDR2 from the germline V gene are MNHEY and SMNVEV (reference sequence). The CDR3 here is CASRPRHPTNPLHF. In nucleotides, the CDR3 is TGTGCCAGCAGACCGCGACACCCGACCAATCCCCTCCACTTT.

The chain couples TRBV3-1 (or the pseudogene TRBV3-2) to TRBJ2-7; TRBD2 aligns across 9 bases. V dropped 1 base and J dropped 6; count of bases not matched to a gene: 7. The CDR3 contains 15 residues. Germline V gene sequence: CDR1 LGHDT, CDR2 YNNKEL (reference sequence). In nucleotides, the CDR3 is TGTGCCAGCAGCCAAGCGGGACTAGCTTGGAGCGAGCAGTACTTC. Translating it yields CASSQAGLAWSEQYF.

The genes are TRBV18 and TRBJ2-1, with 9 positions matching TRBD2. The V gene's germline CDR1 is KGHSH and CDR2 LQKENI. V lost 0 bases, J lost 7 bases, and 7 bases stayed unmatched. This CDR3 has 16 amino acids. The CDR3 nucleotides are TGTGCCAGCTCACCACCTGCGGGAGGGGTGGGGAATGAGCAGTTCTTC. Encoded protein: CASSPPAGGVGNEQFF.

This clone was counted a single time. The chain employs TRBV3-1 (or the pseudogene TRBV3-2) and TRBJ2-1; 8 nucleotides agree with TRBD1. Germline V lookup: CDR1 LGHDT, CDR2 YNNKEL (reference sequence). The CDR3 consists of 16 residues. V shed 0 bases and J 8 bases; nucleotides not matched to a gene: 9. The CDR3: CASSQDVPGGFDEQFF. In nucleotides, the CDR3 is TGTGCCAGCAGCCAAGATGTGCCAGGGGGCTTCGATGAGCAGTTCTTC.

The rearrangement links TRBV11-2 to TRBJ2-7; D ambiguous. CDR1 SGHAT and CDR2 FQNNGV come from the germline V gene. The CDR3 sequence is 11 residues long. Trimming cost V 5 bases and J 3 bases, with 5 bases left between them. CDR3 in amino acids: CASSQNYEQYF. For the CDR3, the DNA is TGTGCCAGCAGCCAAAACTACGAGCAGTACTTC. The whole variable domain, filled in from reference TRBV11-2 and TRBJ2-7, reads EAGVAQSPRYKIIEKRQSVAFWCNPISGHATLYWYQQILGQGPKLLIQFQNNGVVDDSQLPKDRFSAERLKGVDSTLKIQPAKLEDSAVYLCASSQNYEQYFGPGTRLTVT.

This chain joins TRBV12-3 or TRBV12-4 and TRBJ2-1; D unclear. V was cut by 2 bases and J by 8 bases, with 7 bases left in between. The CDR3 has 12 residues. In DNA form, the CDR3 reads TGTGCCAGCAGTTTAATAAGCGATGAGCAGTTCTTC. Protein: CASSLISDEQFF.

This clone was detected a few times. The CDR3 DNA reads as TGTGCCAGCAGCCGACAGGGGGCAGAGCAGTACTTC. This translates into CASSRQGAEQYF. The gene calls are TRBV5-6 and TRBJ2-7, with TRBD1 matching 10 bases. From germline, CDR1 is SGHDT and CDR2 YYEEEE. The length of the CDR3 is 12 residues. V shed 4 bases and J 7 bases; nucleotides not matched to a gene: 2.

V is TRBV6-5 and J is TRBJ1-2; TRBD1 matches 9 bases. This CDR3 region has 14 residues. Trimming removed 6 bases from V and 4 bases from J; junction bases left unmatched: 6. The germline gives CDR1 MNHEY, CDR2 SVGAGI. The CDR3 DNA reads TGTGCCAGCAGGAGACCGGGACAGGGCTATGGCTACACCTTC. It yields the protein CASRRPGQGYGYTF.

V usage is TRBV29-1 and J usage is TRBJ2-7; 9 nucleotides align to TRBD1. Looked up from germline, CDR1 is SQVTM and CDR2 is ANQGSEA. The CDR3 covers 14 residues. Germline trimming cut 6 bases from V and 5 bases from J; bases unmatched to any gene: 11. CDR3 nucleotides: TGCAGCGTGCAAAACCTGGGACAGGGTAACGAGCAGTACTTC. Protein sequence: CSVQNLGQGNEQYF.

The genes are TRBV6-4 and TRBJ2-1, with D perhaps matching TRBD2 (6 bases). V dropped 4 bases and J dropped 4 bases, with 14 bases sitting between them. The germline gives CDR1 MRHNA, CDR2 SNTAGT. The CDR3 sequence is 15 residues long. The DNA of the CDR3 is TGTGCCAGCAGTGGCAGGACGGAGGGATACAATGAGCAGTTCTTC. It yields the protein CASSGRTEGYNEQFF.

This clone was observed a handful of times. Here the CDR3 reads CASSTTHRTLGYGYTF. The CDR3 DNA reads as TGTGCCAGTAGTACCACACACAGGACGCTGGGCTATGGCTACACCTTC. The gene calls are TRBV19 and TRBJ1-2; possibly TRBD1 for D (5 bases). Trimming removed 4 bases from V and 4 bases from J, with 19 bases in between. Germline CDR1 is LNHDA and CDR2 is SQIVND (reference sequence). This CDR3 is 16 amino acids long. The full variable domain, rest sourced from reference TRBV19 and TRBJ1-2, is DGGITQSPKYLFRKEGQNVTLSCEQNLNHDAMYWYRQDPGQGLRLIYYSQIVNDFQKGDIAEGYSVSREKKESFPLTVTSAQKNPTAFYLCASSTTHRTLGYGYTFGSGTRLTVV.

This rearrangement joins TRBV28 to TRBJ2-6; the D gene is possibly TRBD1 (5 bases). Trimming stripped 6 bases from V and 0 bases from J, with 15 bases between. This CDR3 comprises 17 residues. Germline CDR1 is MDHEN and CDR2 is SYDVKM. This chain's CDR3 is CASSPPDSLSGANVLTF. The CDR3 DNA sequence: TGTGCCAGCAGCCCCCCCGACAGCCTCTCTGGGGCCAACGTCCTGACTTTC. Together with reference TRBV28 and TRBJ2-6, the CDR3 gives the full variable domain: DVKVTQSSRYLVKRTGEKVFLECVQDMDHENMFWYRQDPGLGLRLIYFSYDVKMKEKGDIPEGYSVSREKKERFSLILESASTNQTSMYLCASSPPDSLSGANVLTFGAGSRLTVL.

The chain is built from TRBV4-1 and TRBJ2-3, with TRBD1 as a possible D gene (5 bases). The CDR3 runs to 15 residues. V was cut by 0 bases and J by 4 bases, with 11 bases left in between. Germline lookup yields CDR1 MGHRA and CDR2 YSYEKL. The CDR3 DNA reads TGCGCCAGCAGCCAAGAGTGGCAGGGTCCAGATACGCAGTATTTT. It yields the protein CASSQEWQGPDTQYF.

The chain is built from TRBV5-1 and TRBJ1-6; TRBD1 is a possible D gene (6 bases). Between the trimmed V and J ends, which lost 0 bases and 7 bases, there was a span of 11 bases. Germline V gene data show CDR1 as SGHRS and CDR2 as YFSETQ. CDR3 size: 15 residues. The CDR3: CASSLDQGINSPLHF. The CDR3 nucleotides are TGCGCCAGCAGCTTGGACCAGGGGATCAATTCACCCCTCCACTTT.

This clone has just one count. The chain combines TRBV28 with TRBJ2-7; TRBD1 matches at 7 bases. Trimming at V came to 6 bases and at J to 3 bases, leaving 14 bases not matched to a gene. The germline CDR1 and CDR2 sequences are MDHEN and SYDVKM. The CDR3 runs to 16 residues. CDR3 in DNA: TGTGCCAGCAGCTCATACAGGGGATCGATACGCTACGAGCAGTACTTC. It specifies CASSSYRGSIRYEQYF.

This clone was found a few times. This chain uses TRBV29-1 with TRBJ1-1, with 7 bases fitting TRBD1. The CDR3 has 16 amino acids. The junction had 12 bases not matched to a gene; V was cut back by 4 bases and J by 1 base. Germline V gives CDR1 SQVTM, CDR2 ANQGSEA. For the CDR3, the DNA is TGCAGCGTTGCCCATGAGACGACAGGGTCGAACACTGAAGCTTTCTTT. It is translated as CSVAHETTGSNTEAFF.

The rearrangement joins TRBV20-1 to TRBJ2-2; D may be TRBD2 (6 bases). V shed 3 bases and J shed 2 bases, with 10 bases lying between them. CDR1 is DFQATT, CDR2 SNEGSKA, per germline (reference sequence). This CDR3 has 14 residues. This chain's CDR3 is CSASDSGNTGELFF. The CDR3 nucleotides read TGCAGTGCTAGTGATAGCGGAAACACCGGGGAGCTGTTTTTT.

This clone was seen just once. The chain joins TRBV6-1 to TRBJ2-1, with D possibly matching TRBD1 (6 bases). The V gene lost 2 bases and the J gene lost 0 bases, with 17 bases spanning the gap. Germline V gene lookup returns CDR1 MNHNS and CDR2 SASEGT. The CDR3 is 18 amino acids. The CDR3 sequence is CASSEQGQIYRSYNEQFF. The CDR3 region has the DNA TGTGCCAGCAGTGAACAGGGGCAGATATACCGCTCCTACAATGAGCAGTTCTTC.